A selection of T cell receptor beta chains follows, all from one sample in a study of cytomegalovirus exposure and HLA in healthy donors. Some clones are missing from TCRdb's copy, which holds only in-frame ones; the method was immunoSEQ multiplex PCR. The sample holds roughly 250,000 clones; around 80% are singletons and the top ten take about 0.3%. Sequenced material: PBMCs. These receptors were collected from a girl aged 2 to 10 in good health and CMV-seronegative. Both conserved end residues are part of each CDR3. D genes are given only for firm matches. Only some rows state a clone size, as once, few, many or a class for expanded clones.

abundance	d_gene	v_gene	j_gene	CDR3nt	CDR3aa
-	-	TRBV15	TRBJ2-1	TGTGCCACCAGCAGAGCACTGAGGACAGTCTACAATGAGCAGTTCTTC	CATSRALRTVYNEQFF
-	-	TRBV5-8	TRBJ1-4	TGTGCCAGCAGCTTGTTTCGGAGTAATGAAAAACTGTTTTTT	CASSLFRSNEKLFF
-	TRBD2	TRBV7-2	TRBJ2-7	TGTGCCAGCAGCTTAGGGGGGACTAGCGGGAGTGCAGGCGAGCAGTACTTC	CASSLGGTSGSAGEQYF
-	TRBD1	TRBV5-1	TRBJ2-5	TGCGCCAGCAGCCAAGGGACAGGGGGCGCGGAGACCCAGTACTTC	CASSQGTGGAETQYF
-	-	TRBV7-9	TRBJ2-7	TGTGCCAGCAGCCCATCAGGGGGGAAGGATGTCTACGAGCAGTACTTC	CASSPSGGKDVYEQYF
-	TRBD1	TRBV27	TRBJ1-4	TGTGCCAGCAGCCGCGGGACAGACAAAGAAAAACTGTTTTTT	CASSRGTDKEKLFF
-	TRBD1	TRBV5-1	TRBJ2-7	TGCGCCAGCAGCTGGGGACAGGGAATCTACGAGCAGTACTTC	CASSWGQGIYEQYF
-	TRBD1	TRBV28	TRBJ1-5	TGTGCCAGCAGTTTCCCAAGAGGGGACAGGGGGCTTACGGGGCCCCAGCATTTT	CASSFPRGDRGLTGPQHF
-	-	TRBV2	TRBJ1-2	TGTGCCAGCAGACAACCGGCGGGGGTTGGCTACACCTTC	CASRQPAGVGYTF
-	TRBD1	TRBV4-1	TRBJ2-2	TGCGCCAGCAGCCAAGGAGGGCAGGGGGCCTTTCCCGGGGAGCTGTTTTTT	CASSQGGQGAFPGELFF
once	TRBD2	TRBV7-3	TRBJ2-1	TGTGCCAGCAGTCCTAGCGGGGGAGGCGATGAGCAGTTCTTC	CASSPSGGGDEQFF
-	TRBD1	TRBV29-1	TRBJ2-7	TGCAGCGGGATCGGGACAGGACCCTACGAGCAGTACTTC	CSGIGTGPYEQYF
-	-	TRBV28	TRBJ1-5	TGTGCCGCACACCCCCCAGACACATATAGCAATCAGCCCCAGCATTTT	CAAHPPDTYSNQPQHF
-	TRBD2	TRBV7-6	TRBJ2-3	TGTGCCAGCAGCCCGAGACTAGCGGGAGGGGCAGATACGCAGTATTTT	CASSPRLAGGADTQYF
-	-	TRBV28	TRBJ1-2	TGTGCCAGCAGTTTAGGTGACAGGCAATACGGCTACACCTTC	CASSLGDRQYGYTF
-	-	TRBV7-9	TRBJ2-1	TGTGCCAGCAGCTCAAAGGACAGAGTTAACTACAATGAGCAGTTCTTC	CASSSKDRVNYNEQFF